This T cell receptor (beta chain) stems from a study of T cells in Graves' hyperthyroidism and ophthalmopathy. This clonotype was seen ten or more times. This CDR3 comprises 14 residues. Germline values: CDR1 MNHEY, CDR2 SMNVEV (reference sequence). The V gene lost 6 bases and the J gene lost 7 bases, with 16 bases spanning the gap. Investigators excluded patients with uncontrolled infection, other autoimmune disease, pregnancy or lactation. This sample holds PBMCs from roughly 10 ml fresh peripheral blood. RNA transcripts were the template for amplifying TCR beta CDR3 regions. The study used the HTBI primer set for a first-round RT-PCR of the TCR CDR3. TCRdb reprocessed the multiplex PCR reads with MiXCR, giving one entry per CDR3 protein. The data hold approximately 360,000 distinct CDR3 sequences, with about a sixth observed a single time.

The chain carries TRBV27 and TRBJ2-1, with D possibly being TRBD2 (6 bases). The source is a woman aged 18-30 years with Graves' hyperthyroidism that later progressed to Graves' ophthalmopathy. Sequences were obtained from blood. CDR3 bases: TGTGCCAGCAGCCAACGTGGCGCGGGGAATGAGCAGTTCTTC. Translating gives CASSQRGAGNEQFF.